The entry that follows covers one TCR beta chain sequence. This sample is drawn from a study of T cell changes during pregnancy in multiple sclerosis. V was shortened by 0 bases and J by 1 base, with 11 bases between the two germline ends. The CDR3 totals 16 residues. Per germline, CDR1 ENHRY and CDR2 SYGVKD. Repertoires were generated with immunoSEQ multiplex PCR, while TCRdb's copy carries only in-frame clones and drops some. Of roughly 63,000 clones listed, 90% are singletons. The sample consisted of peripheral blood, taken in the second trimester of pregnancy. V and J are TRBV10-3 and TRBJ2-3, with a tentative D call TRBD1 (5 bases). The clonotype comes from a female donor in good health, enrolled as a control in a pregnancy study. The CDR3 DNA reads TGTGCCATCAGTGAGTCTTGGGGCGTTCGCACAGATACGCAGTATTTT. This encodes CAISESWGVRTDTQYF.